This TCR beta chain was found in a study of glioma-infiltrating T cells after dendritic cell vaccination. A remark on this clone: The antigen remains undetermined.

The ends were cut back, 5 bases at V and 3 bases at J, with 14 bases in the middle. The CDR3 extends over 15 amino acids. CDR1 SGHTA and CDR2 FQGNSA come from the germline V gene. Study observations and caveats: No direct clonality-survival link was found; a diverse polyclonal response may matter. Complete blood and tumor specimen sets were limited to few patients.

Amplification used 60 V beta primers and 13 J beta primers. Libraries were prepared by immunoSEQ multiplex PCR; TCRdb keeps only in-frame clonotypes and omits some of them. The table has fewer than 110,000 clones, 80% to 90% seen once. The receptor comes from a human donor with glioblastoma. Material: blood, obtained before dendritic cell vaccination. The J gene is TRBJ1-5, the V gene TRBV7-2, with D tentatively TRBD1 (6 bases). This CDR3 reads CASSPLGGPNQPQHF. In DNA form, the CDR3 reads TGTGCCAGCAGCCCCCTGGGGGGGCCCAATCAGCCCCAGCATTTT.